Described below is a single T cell receptor beta chain sequence and its context. This sample was taken from a study of blood T cell repertoires in COVID-19. CDR3 length equals 17 residues. The germline V gene encodes CDR1 KGHSH and CDR2 LQKENI. V was cut by 3 bases and J by 0 bases, with 14 bases left in between. Sequencing used immunoSEQ multiplex PCR; TCRdb keeps in-frame clones, though not all of them. The data contain around 150,000 clones, approximately 84% of them singletons. This chain uses TRBV18 with TRBJ1-4; D is unresolved. The sequence derives from a man aged 70-80 years with acute or convalescent COVID-19. Sequencing input: peripheral blood. Written as DNA, the CDR3 is TGTGCCAGCTCACCCCGAAACGAGTTTGCAACTAATGAAAAACTGTTTTTT. Translation gives CASSPRNEFATNEKLFF.